The clone carrying this T cell receptor (beta chain) was seen many times. TCRdb re-called the RT-PCR reads through MiXCR, storing one row per CDR3 protein. The sample records roughly 960,000 distinct CDR3 sequences, around 17% being singletons. The sample originates from a study of patients and donors after allogeneic stem cell transplantation. This CDR3 is built from 14 residues. V dropped 3 bases and J dropped 1 base, with 10 bases sitting between them. The clonotype originates from a human donor who was either an allogeneic HSCT recipient or a stem cell or donor lymphocyte infusion donor (not recorded which). It is not recorded whose cells these are; they may come from a transplant donor. The gene calls are TRBV12-3 or TRBV12-4 and TRBJ2-7, with D unclear. The source material was blood, either unsorted or a sorted T cell fraction (not recorded which). The chain's CDR3 is CASSFPRISYEQYF. CDR3 nucleotide sequence: TGTGCCAGCAGTTTCCCCAGGATTTCCTACGAGCAGTACTTC.